The 3 T cell receptor beta chains below come from one sample, sequenced in a study of T cell responses to AZD1222 COVID-19 vaccine (dated by TCRdb to 2020 to 2023). The sample's time point, from its label and the paper: baseline before first vaccination. Library preparation used the immunoSEQ multiplex PCR assay. TCRdb's version of the immuneACCESS table is confined to in-frame rearrangements and falls short of the full clone set. An unresolved V gene accounts for under half of the shortfall where checked; the remainder is of unknown origin. The sample table shows about 88,000 clones, and 75% to 90% are seen once. Around 2% of the sample is taken by the ten largest. The specimen comprised peripheral blood, sampled on day 0 of AZD1222 vaccination. Source of these receptors: an adult in good health.

CDR3 DNA sequence: TGTGGCACCGCAGGGGGCATTGGTTTTCTCAATGAAGCTTTCTTT. Its protein is CGTAGGIGFLNEAFF. The chain recombines TRBV30 with TRBJ1-1; 8 positions match TRBD1. From germline, CDR1 is GTSNPN and CDR2 SVGIG (reference sequence). CDR3 size: 15 residues. Using reference TRBV30 and TRBJ1-1 for the parts outside the CDR3, the full variable domain is SQTIHQWPATLVQPVGSPLSLECTVEGTSNPNLYWYRQAAGRGLQLLFYSVGIGQISSEVPQNLSASRPQDRQFILSSKKLLLSDSGFYLCGTAGGIGFLNEAFFGQGTRLTVV.

In nucleotides, the CDR3 is TGTGCCAGCAGTTTTGGGGACAGGGTTAACTATGGCTACACCTTC. This sequence encodes CASSFGDRVNYGYTF. The chain uses TRBV27 and TRBJ1-2; 9 bases are a match to TRBD1. The CDR3 has 15 amino acids. From germline, CDR1 is MNHEY and CDR2 SMNVEV (reference sequence). Trimming cost V 3 bases and J 1 base; bases outside gene matches: 3.

This clone was seen a single time. This sequence joins TRBV6-4 and TRBJ2-7; D possibly matches TRBD1 or TRBD2 (6 bases each). Germline V lookup: CDR1 MRHNA, CDR2 SNTAGT. Trimming removed 4 bases at V and 0 bases at J, with 13 bases between. This CDR3 has 15 amino acids. The CDR3 loop is CASSAGASSSYEQYF. The DNA of the CDR3 is TGTGCCAGCAGTGCGGGGGCATCTAGCTCCTACGAGCAGTACTTC.